The next 6 T cell receptor beta chains were all read from a single sample in a study of T cell responses to AZD1222 COVID-19 vaccine. Here immunoSEQ multiplex PCR was the method, and the copy in TCRdb shows in-frame clones only, minus some. The table lists around 130,000 clones, over 85% of them singletons. The sequences come from peripheral blood, collected on day 0 of AZD1222 vaccination. These receptors were collected from an adult in good health.

This chain uses TRBV29-1 with TRBJ2-7, with 8 bases matching TRBD2. This CDR3 comprises 13 residues. Germline values: CDR1 SQVTM, CDR2 ANQGSEA. The V segment lost 5 bases and the J segment 4 bases; nucleotides outside the gene matches: 7. DNA for the CDR3: TGCAGCGTTCCGGGACTAGGGGGATACGAGCAGTACTTC. It is translated as CSVPGLGGYEQYF.

The chain has TRBV5-1 and TRBJ1-4; D is uncertain. Germline V gene sequence: CDR1 SGHRS, CDR2 YFSETQ. This CDR3 has 13 amino acids. Trimming took off 1 base at V and 5 bases at J, with 6 bases between the two ends. CDR3 sequence reads: CASSLSRNEKLFF. The CDR3 nucleotides read TGCGCCAGCAGCTTGTCCAGGAATGAAAAACTGTTTTTT.

The V call is TRBV5-1, the J call TRBJ2-6; D is ambiguous. The CDR3 totals 20 residues. Germline CDR1 SGHRS, CDR2 YFSETQ. V lost 2 bases to trimming and J lost 0 bases, with 21 bases between them. The CDR3 sequence: CASSLYPRLNLSSGANVLTF. The CDR3 bases are TGCGCCAGCAGCTTATATCCCCGGCTCAATCTTTCCTCTGGGGCCAACGTCCTGACTTTC.

The chain has TRBV5-1 and TRBJ2-1, with 11 bases lining up with TRBD2. The V and J ends lost 4 bases and 0 bases, in that order; junction bases with no gene match: 3. Germline V CDR1 and CDR2: SGHRS, YFSETQ. CDR3 length equals 16 residues. CDR3 sequence (DNA): TGCGCCAGCAGCCCCGGGACTAGCGGCTCCTACAATGAGCAGTTCTTC. Residues: CASSPGTSGSYNEQFF.

The genes are TRBV12-3 or TRBV12-4 and TRBJ1-5; D is uncertain. The CDR3 is made up of 13 amino acids. Trimming shortened V by 6 bases and J by 0 bases, and 6 bases separated the two germline ends. CDR3 DNA sequence: TGTGCCAGCAGGACGGGTAGCAATCAGCCCCAGCATTTT. Amino acid sequence: CASRTGSNQPQHF.

The chain links TRBV19 to TRBJ2-1; D uncertain. The CDR3 is made up of 15 amino acids. Germline lookup yields CDR1 LNHDA and CDR2 SQIVND (reference sequence). V was pared by 5 bases and J by 6 bases, with 17 bases between. The CDR3 spells CASSPRAGPGNEQFF. CDR3 nucleotide sequence: TGTGCCAGTAGTCCCCGCGCTGGACCAGGCAATGAGCAGTTCTTC.